The TCR beta chain under discussion was sequenced for a study of cytomegalovirus exposure and HLA in healthy donors. In the case of this clone: No antigen is known for it.

The PCR contained 60 Vbeta and 13 Jbeta primers. The repertoire was sequenced with immunoSEQ multiplex PCR; TCRdb's copy has only in-frame clones and lacks some. The top ten hold less than 4% of the sample, which has approximately 280,000 clones, approximately 90% seen once. Study observations and caveats: An apparent linkage of common viral pathogens to several of the most significant clusters emerged in a later analysis.

The sample taken for sequencing was PBMCs. The source is a man in his forties or fifties in good health and CMV-seropositive.

CDR3 region: CASSFSGSAYNEQFF. CDR3 DNA: TGTGCCAGCAGCTTTAGCGGGAGTGCCTACAATGAGCAGTTCTTC. This chain connects TRBV9 to TRBJ2-1; 9 bases align to TRBD2. V lost 4 bases to trimming and J lost 2 bases; unmatched junction nucleotides: 4. CDR3 length: 15 residues. Germline-derived CDR1 and CDR2 are SGDLS and YYNGEE.